Below, one TCR beta chain is given with its context. Its antigen is not known. Germline V gene data show CDR1 as SGHTA and CDR2 as FQGNSA. The CDR3 has 14 amino acids. V was cut by 2 bases and J by 5 bases, with 10 bases left in between. This entry is derived from a study of T cell responses to AZD1222 COVID-19 vaccine. Findings of the study overall: The peak T cell response came first, and repertoires were sampled only after it. Vaccine-associated CD4 TCRs spanned spike, dominant at 160-218 and 743-854.

Sequencing used immunoSEQ multiplex PCR; TCRdb keeps in-frame clones, though not all of them. The sample carries roughly 140,000 clones, approximately 90% recorded once. The TCR originated in an adult in good health. The chain employs TRBV7-2 and TRBJ1-5; perhaps TRBD1 as D (5 bases). Sequenced here: peripheral blood, sampled on day 0 of MenACWY control vaccination. CDR3 sequence: CASSLNRGDQPQHF. The CDR3 nucleotides read TGTGCCAGCAGCTTAAATCGGGGGGATCAGCCCCAGCATTTT.